This T cell receptor beta chain was sequenced during a study of identical twins. V lost 2 bases to trimming and J lost 4 bases; unmatched junction nucleotides: 6. The CDR3 is 15 residues long. Donors were all healthy Caucasians. TCRdb reanalysed the 5' RACE reads using MiXCR and keeps one entry per CDR3 protein. The sample shows some 20,000 distinct CDR3 sequences, roughly 71% of them seen only once. The sequenced material came from memory (CD45RO+) T cells sorted from blood. The chain links TRBV5-3 to TRBJ2-3, with 8 bases fitting TRBD2. TRBV5-3 is designated an ORF whose function remains uncertain. This TCR was recovered from a woman under 30 in good health. This table probably holds off-target reads from a library built for another chain. CDR3 region: CARSFEAGDPDTQYF. CDR3 DNA sequence: TGTGCCAGAAGCTTTGAAGCGGGAGACCCAGATACGCAGTATTTT.